This TCR beta chain was sequenced during a study of identical twins. The V end was cut by 7 bases, the J end by 5 bases, with 18 bases between. The CDR3 extends over 14 amino acids. Germline CDR1 reads MNHNS; CDR2 reads SASEGT. TCRdb recomputed calls from the 5' RACE reads with MiXCR, one row per CDR3 protein. Here the sample spans about 220,000 distinct CDR3 sequences, around 6.5% being singletons. This clonotype has a count of ten or more. The same data also contributed to another study, on T cells expressing NK-cell markers.

V and J are TRBV6-1 and TRBJ2-7; D might be TRBD2 (6 bases). The sequence derives from a woman younger than 35 in good health. The material sequenced was CD8+ T cells sorted from blood. The CDR3: CASKHPGLIDEQYF. The CDR3 DNA is TGTGCCAGCAAACACCCGGGACTGATTGACGAGCAGTACTTC.